One sample yielded the 27 T cell receptor beta chains listed below, sequenced in a study of PD-L1 blockade in urothelial cancer. Repertoires were generated with immunoSEQ multiplex PCR, while TCRdb's copy carries only in-frame clones and drops some. The profile shows roughly 40,000 clones, about 90% of them singletons. As for time point: peripheral blood 6 weeks after treatment start. Specimen: PBMCs, collected around atezolizumab (anti-PD-L1) treatment. These receptors were taken from a man aged 65 to 79 with urothelial cancer.

The chain couples TRBV11-2 to TRBJ1-3, with D possibly being TRBD1 (5 bases). Trimming stripped 5 bases from V and 1 base from J, with 15 bases between. This CDR3 contains 16 residues. Germline assignment: CDR1 SGHAT and CDR2 FQNNGV. Here the CDR3 DNA reads TGTGCCAGCAGCATGGTTGGGGGGTCGTCTGGAAACACCATATATTTT. It encodes CASSMVGGSSGNTIYF.

V is TRBV4-2 and J is TRBJ2-3; D not resolved. CDR3 size: 15 residues. With 1 base removed from V and 4 bases from J, the gap between germline ends came to 12 bases. Germline V gene data show CDR1 as LGHNA and CDR2 as YNFKEQ. The CDR3 coding sequence is TGTGCCAGCAGCCAAGCAAGTATAGAAGCAGATACGCAGTATTTT. This translates into CASSQASIEADTQYF.

V and J are TRBV9 and TRBJ1-2; D is unclear. The V end was cut by 4 bases, the J end by 3 bases, with 13 bases between. There are 14 residues in the CDR3. The germline CDR1 and CDR2 sequences are SGDLS and YYNGEE. The CDR3 protein is CASSPAASDYGYTF. DNA for the CDR3: TGTGCCAGCAGCCCCGCGGCTTCGGACTATGGCTACACCTTC.

The chain is built from TRBV11-3 and TRBJ2-7; tentatively, D is TRBD1 (6 bases). V was trimmed by 1 base and J by 7 bases, leaving 23 bases between them. This CDR3 region has 17 residues. CDR1 is SGHNT and CDR2 is YENEEA in the germline V gene. Written as DNA, the CDR3 is TGTGCCAGCAGCTTAGCCTTAATACAGGGAGAGCCCCCTGAGCAGTACTTC. This sequence encodes CASSLALIQGEPPEQYF.

J is TRBJ2-2 and V is TRBV5-1, with unresolved D. V lost 6 bases and J 3 bases, leaving 3 bases between the germline ends. The germline V gene has CDR1 SGHRS and CDR2 YFSETQ. The CDR3 spans 11 residues. The CDR3 DNA is TGCGCCAGCACATACACCGGGGAGCTGTTTTTT. Encoded protein: CASTYTGELFF.

The chain carries TRBV5-1 and TRBJ2-7; TRBD2 matches 9 bases. With 5 bases clipped from V and 2 bases from J, the junction kept 11 bases outside the gene matches. The CDR3 is 16 amino acids. CDR1 is SGHRS, CDR2 YFSETQ, per germline. This CDR3 reads CASRGAGGIFAYEQYF. The CDR3 DNA follows: TGCGCCAGCAGGGGAGCGGGAGGAATATTCGCCTACGAGCAGTACTTC.

The chain recombines TRBV27 with TRBJ1-2; 8 bases align to TRBD1. Per germline, CDR1 MNHEY and CDR2 SMNVEV (reference sequence). The junction had 2 bases not matched to a gene; V was cut back by 6 bases and J by 2 bases. The CDR3 has 13 amino acids. CDR3: CASSRTGNYGYTF. The DNA for the CDR3 is TGTGCCAGCAGCCGGACAGGGAACTATGGCTACACCTTC.

The rearrangement joins TRBV4-1 to TRBJ2-1; 12 bases map to TRBD2. After removal of 0 bases from V and 8 bases from J, the junction contained 8 bases not matched to a gene. This CDR3 is built from 17 residues. Germline values: CDR1 MGHRA, CDR2 YSYEKL. CDR3 bases: TGCGCCAGCAGCCAAGAGTCTAGCGGGAGGGGTAAGGATGAGCAGTTCTTC. This translates into CASSQESSGRGKDEQFF.

This chain uses TRBV2 with TRBJ1-5; a possible D gene is TRBD1 (6 bases). The CDR3 covers 14 residues. V was trimmed by 8 bases and J by 6 bases, leaving 17 bases between them. In germline, CDR1 is SNHLY, CDR2 FYNNEI. The CDR3 DNA sequence: TGTGCCAGCCAAGAGGGGGTACAGAGTCAGCCCCAGCATTTT. Residues: CASQEGVQSQPQHF. Complete variable domain (other parts from reference TRBV2 and TRBJ1-5): EPEVTQTPSHQVTQMGQEVILRCVPISNHLYFYWYRQILGQKVEFLVSFYNNEISEKSEIFDDQFSVERPDGSNFTLKIRSTKLEDSAMYFCASQEGVQSQPQHFGDGTRLSIL.

This clone was detected only a few times. The chain links TRBV5-6 to TRBJ2-1; 10 bases match TRBD2. The junction had 7 bases not matched to a gene; V was cut back by 2 bases and J by 8 bases. The CDR3 contains 15 residues. Germline V gives CDR1 SGHDT, CDR2 YYEEEE. The CDR3 loop reads CASSFSGTSVDEQFF. In nucleotides, the CDR3 is TGTGCCAGCAGCTTTTCCGGGACTAGCGTCGATGAGCAGTTCTTC.

J is TRBJ1-1 and V is TRBV29-1, with 7 bases that match TRBD1. CDR1 is SQVTM, CDR2 ANQGSEA, per germline. This CDR3 is 13 amino acids long. After removal of 6 bases from V and 6 bases from J, the junction contained 10 bases not matched to a gene. The CDR3 protein is CSVPDRSRPEAFF. For the CDR3, the DNA is TGCAGCGTCCCGGACAGGTCCAGACCTGAAGCTTTCTTT.

The rearrangement links TRBV7-8 to TRBJ1-5, with TRBD1 matching 7 bases. With 2 bases clipped from V and 5 bases from J, the junction kept 6 bases outside the gene matches. The length of the CDR3 is 15 residues. Germline CDR1 SGHVS, CDR2 FQNEAQ. CDR3 region: CASSLLGGEDQPQHF. The CDR3 DNA reads as TGTGCCAGCAGCTTACTAGGGGGCGAGGATCAGCCCCAGCATTTT. The full variable domain, rest sourced from reference TRBV7-8 and TRBJ1-5, is GAGVSQSPRYKVAKRGQDVALRCDPISGHVSLFWYQQALGQGPEFLTYFQNEAQLDKSGLPSDRFFAERPEGSVSTLKIQRTQQEDSAVYLCASSLLGGEDQPQHFGDGTRLSIL.

The CDR3 DNA sequence: TGTGCCAGCAGCCTTGACACGGGGGAGCAGTACTTC. This sequence encodes CASSLDTGEQYF. The chain uses TRBV7-9 and TRBJ2-7; D may be TRBD2 (5 bases). CDR1 is SEHNR, CDR2 FQNEAQ, per germline (reference sequence). V shed 5 bases and J shed 7 bases, with 12 bases lying between them. The CDR3 length is 12 residues.

The V call is TRBV9, the J call TRBJ2-5, with D possibly matching TRBD1 (5 bases). The CDR3 is 16 amino acids. Trimming stripped 4 bases from V and 2 bases from J, with 18 bases between. Germline-derived CDR1 and CDR2 are SGDLS and YYNGEE. This chain's CDR3 is CASSPLGAINQETQYF. The CDR3 region has the DNA TGTGCCAGCAGCCCCCTAGGGGCAATCAATCAAGAGACCCAGTACTTC.

The rearrangement links TRBV7-9 to TRBJ1-4; 7 bases map to TRBD1. The V gene's germline CDR1 is SEHNR and CDR2 FQNEAQ (reference sequence). This CDR3 region has 15 residues. The junction had 0 bases not matched to a gene; V was cut back by 2 bases and J by 0 bases. DNA of the CDR3: TGTGCCAGCAGCTTAACAGGGGCAACTAATGAAAAACTGTTTTTT. It translates to CASSLTGATNEKLFF. Looking up the rest from reference TRBV7-9 and TRBJ1-4 gives the full variable domain: DTGVSQNPRHKITKRGQNVTFRCDPISEHNRLYWYRQTLGQGPEFLTYFQNEAQLEKSRLLSDRFSAERPKGSFSTLEIQRTEQGDSAMYLCASSLTGATNEKLFFGSGTQLSVL.

This chain joins TRBV19 and TRBJ2-1; TRBD2 agrees at 9 bases. The CDR3 is made up of 12 amino acids. J was trimmed by 15 bases and V by 3 bases; bases with no gene match: 6. Germline V gene sequence: CDR1 LNHDA, CDR2 SQIVND (reference sequence). CDR3 in amino acids: CASSILAGAPFF. For the CDR3, the DNA is TGTGCCAGTAGTATTTTAGCGGGGGCACCGTTCTTC.

The CDR3 DNA is TGTGCCCGCACCGGGAGCGGGAGGACAGATACGCAGTATTTT. It specifies CARTGSGRTDTQYF. V gene TRBV30 combines with J gene TRBJ2-3, with 9 nucleotides matching TRBD2. Germline-derived CDR1 and CDR2 are GTSNPN and SVGIG (reference sequence). The V segment lost 8 bases and the J segment 3 bases; nucleotides outside the gene matches: 9. The CDR3 sequence is 14 residues long.

The chain has TRBV12-5 and TRBJ1-3; D not certain. CDR3 length: 14 residues. Germline assignment: CDR1 LGHNT and CDR2 FRNRAP. V was trimmed by 2 bases and J by 4 bases, leaving 9 bases between them. CDR3 in DNA: TGTGCTAGTGGTTTGCCTACAGAGGGAAACACCATATATTTT. This encodes CASGLPTEGNTIYF.

This chain uses TRBV10-1 with TRBJ2-7; D might be TRBD2 (5 bases). The CDR3 extends over 14 amino acids. CDR1 is WNHNN, CDR2 SYGVQD, per germline (reference sequence). Trimming removed 0 bases from V and 6 bases from J, with 12 bases in between. CDR3 residues: CASSESPGSSEQYF. CDR3 DNA: TGCGCCAGCAGTGAGTCGCCGGGATCCAGCGAGCAGTACTTC.

This sequence joins TRBV12-5 and TRBJ2-3, with D unresolved. The CDR3 contains 14 residues. The ends were cut back, 1 base at V and 6 bases at J, with 11 bases in the middle. CDR1 is LGHNT and CDR2 is FRNRAP in the germline V gene. CDR3 in amino acids: CASGLGSNSDTQYF. CDR3 DNA sequence: TGTGCTAGTGGTTTGGGGTCTAACTCTGATACGCAGTATTTT.

The gene calls are TRBV7-2 and TRBJ2-1; 9 nucleotides match TRBD2. V dropped 1 base and J dropped 7; count of bases not matched to a gene: 5. CDR3 length: 15 amino acids. The germline CDR1 and CDR2 sequences are SGHTA and FQGNSA. The CDR3 sequence is CASSLVAGGPNEQFF. CDR3 DNA: TGTGCCAGCAGCTTAGTGGCGGGAGGGCCAAATGAGCAGTTCTTC. The whole variable domain, remainder taken from reference TRBV7-2 and TRBJ2-1, is GAGVSQSPSNKVTEKGKDVELRCDPISGHTALYWYRQSLGQGLEFLIYFQGNSAPDKSGLPSDRFSAERTGGSVSTLTIQRTQQEDSAVYLCASSLVAGGPNEQFFGPGTRLTVL.

The CDR3 bases are TGTGCCAGCAGTCGGGACAGGGGGTTTAATCAGCCCCAGCATTTT. Protein sequence: CASSRDRGFNQPQHF. The gene calls are TRBV5-5 and TRBJ1-5, with 11 nucleotides matching TRBD1. The CDR3 sequence is 15 residues long. The V gene end was trimmed by 5 bases and the J gene end by 4 bases; junction bases not matched to a gene: 5. Germline CDR1 and CDR2: SGHKS and YYEKEE (reference sequence). The full variable domain, in which reference TRBV5-5 and TRBJ1-5 provide the parts outside the CDR3, is DAGVTQSPTHLIKTRGQQVTLRCSPISGHKSVSWYQQVLGQGPQFIFQYYEKEERGRGNFPDRFSARQFPNYSSELNVNALLLGDSALYLCASSRDRGFNQPQHFGDGTRLSIL.

The chain combines TRBV9 with TRBJ2-3, with 8 positions matching TRBD1. The CDR3 length is 13 residues. Germline lookup yields CDR1 SGDLS and CDR2 YYNGEE. V was pared by 2 bases and J by 8 bases, with 4 bases of the junction left unmatched. The CDR3 sequence is CASSVSGQGTQYF. In nucleotides, the CDR3 is TGTGCCAGCAGCGTTTCAGGACAGGGTACGCAGTATTTT.

The chain uses TRBV28 and TRBJ1-1; possible D gene TRBD1, 5 bases. CDR1 and CDR2 (germline): MDHEN, SYDVKM. The CDR3 has 18 residues. Trimming shortened V by 5 bases and J by 0 bases, and 22 bases separated the two germline ends. The CDR3 loop reads CASSLPAPGSQMNTEAFF. The CDR3, as DNA: TGTGCCAGCAGTCTACCCGCCCCAGGGTCACAGATGAACACTGAAGCTTTCTTT.

J is TRBJ1-1 and V is TRBV27; the D gene is possibly TRBD1 (6 bases). The V end lost 3 bases, the J end lost 2 bases, and 10 bases lay between the germline ends. The germline V gene encodes CDR1 MNHEY and CDR2 SMNVEV (reference sequence). The CDR3 totals 14 residues. CDR3 sequence reads: CASSFAGVNTEAFF. Here the CDR3 DNA reads TGTGCCAGCAGTTTCGCAGGGGTAAACACTGAAGCTTTCTTT.

This clone was seen more than once but under ten times. The chain combines TRBV6-1 with TRBJ2-3; 9 bases are shared with TRBD1. Germline V gene data show CDR1 as MNHNS and CDR2 as SASEGT. Trimming at V came to 5 bases and at J to 6 bases, leaving 6 bases not matched to a gene. The CDR3 runs to 14 residues. CDR3 nucleotides: TGTGCCAGCAGTCGGGACAGGGCATATGATACGCAGTATTTT. This gives the protein CASSRDRAYDTQYF.

The V and J genes are TRBV5-4 and TRBJ2-3; TRBD2 agrees at 8 bases. The CDR3 covers 15 residues. Germline values: CDR1 SGHNT, CDR2 YYREEE (reference sequence). Trimming at V came to 5 bases and at J to 1 base, leaving 6 bases not matched to a gene. CDR3 DNA sequence: TGTGCCAGCAGACTATCGACTAGCGGCACAGATACGCAGTATTTT. Its translation: CASRLSTSGTDTQYF.